Presented here are 7 T cell receptor beta chains from one specimen sequenced in a study of blood T cell repertoires in COVID-19. The data were produced by immunoSEQ multiplex PCR, yet TCRdb's version contains in-frame clones alone and is incomplete. This sample has about 260,000 clones; approximately 82% occur once, and the top ten carry 1.5% to 2%. The material sequenced was peripheral blood. These TCRs come from a woman of 80 years or more with acute or convalescent COVID-19.

This clone was counted once. The chain recombines TRBV4-3 with TRBJ2-3; 8 bases line up with TRBD2. The CDR3 is 17 amino acids. J gave up 0 bases and V 5 bases, and 10 bases lay outside the gene matches. CDR1 and CDR2 from the germline V gene are LGHNA and YSLEER. The CDR3 DNA sequence: TGCGCCAGCAGCTCCCGGTCCAGCGGGGGTAGCACAGATACGCAGTATTTT. Translation gives CASSSRSSGGSTDTQYF.

V gene TRBV3-1 (or the pseudogene TRBV3-2) combines with J gene TRBJ2-2, with TRBD1 matching 7 bases. The V gene end was trimmed by 4 bases and the J gene end by 4 bases; junction bases not matched to a gene: 12. This CDR3 spans 17 amino acids. Germline-derived CDR1 and CDR2 are LGHDT and YNNKEL (reference sequence). The CDR3 loop reads CASSPDSRTGLTGELFF. As DNA, the CDR3 is TGTGCCAGCAGCCCCGACAGTCGGACAGGCCTCACCGGGGAGCTGTTTTTT.

On this clone: A read error may account for a junction end that differs from germline. The V and J genes are TRBV6-1 and TRBJ2-7; 9 positions match TRBD2. Germline-derived CDR1 and CDR2 are MNHNS and SASEGT. This CDR3 contains 14 residues. The CDR3 sequence is CASREAGGSYEQYF. The CDR3 coding sequence is TGTGCCAGCAGGGAAGCGGGGGGTTCCTACGAGCAGTACTTC.

This clone has more than one count but fewer than ten. The chain carries TRBV5-1 and TRBJ2-3, with TRBD2 matching over 10 bases. The CDR3 consists of 18 residues. Germline lookup yields CDR1 SGHRS and CDR2 YFSETQ. The J segment lost 0 bases and the V segment lost 5 bases, leaving 12 bases of the junction unmatched. The CDR3 protein is CASRRGVAGGRSTDTQYF. DNA of the CDR3: TGCGCCAGCAGGCGAGGAGTAGCGGGAGGTCGAAGCACAGATACGCAGTATTTT.

V is TRBV6-2 or TRBV6-3 and J is TRBJ2-5; TRBD2 might be the D (5 bases). The CDR3 has 15 amino acids. V was pared by 6 bases and J by 2 bases, with 16 bases between. CDR1 and CDR2 from the germline V gene are MNHEY and SVGEGT. CDR3 coding DNA: TGTGCCAGCAGCCCCGAAGGGAGACCTCAAGAGACCCAGTACTTC. This sequence encodes CASSPEGRPQETQYF.

As for this clone: Mismatch with germline at one junction end may stem from a read error. V and J are TRBV6-1 and TRBJ1-2; D is unresolved. Germline loops: CDR1 MNHNS, CDR2 SASEGT. The CDR3 is 11 residues long. CDR3 bases: TGTGCCAGCAGTGAAGTTCTCGGGAACATCTTC. Its protein product is CASSEVLGNIF.

The chain employs TRBV9 and TRBJ2-4, with a weak D call TRBD2 (6 bases). V was cut by 0 bases and J by 8 bases, with 15 bases left in between. Germline CDR1 and CDR2: SGDLS and YYNGEE. The CDR3 runs to 15 residues. The CDR3, as DNA: TGTGCCAGCAGCGTAGGGACTACCAATACGGACATTCAGTACTTC. Translation: CASSVGTTNTDIQYF.